These 23 T cell receptor beta chains came from one sample sequenced in a study of vaccination and CD4 T cells after COVID-19. These receptors' targets are unknown. An Oncomine TCR Beta short-read assay was used to sequence the DNA from cultured CD4+ T cells. TCRdb re-called the PCR reads through MiXCR, storing one row per CDR3 protein. This table has around 15,000 distinct CDR3 sequences, approximately 30% appearing once. Treatment reported: roughly nine-day PBMC culture with coronavirus spike peptide pools or control peptides (ViraFEST assay). Specimen: cultured CD4+ T cells from blood. These receptors were obtained from a human donor with COVID-19.

The rearrangement links TRBV27 to TRBJ1-3; D possibly corresponds to TRBD1 (5 bases). From germline, CDR1 is MNHEY and CDR2 SMNVEV (reference sequence). The ends were cut back, 4 bases at V and 3 bases at J, with 10 bases in the middle. CDR3 size: 14 residues. The CDR3 loop reads CASSSQGSGNTIYF. Written as DNA, the CDR3 is TGTGCCAGCAGTTCCCAGGGTAGTGGAAACACCATATATTTT.

This clonotype was found a few times. The chain has TRBV7-3 and TRBJ2-2, with a weak D call TRBD2 (5 bases). Deletions cut 5 bases from V and 0 bases from J, with 13 bases between. This CDR3 contains 16 residues. Germline CDR1 reads SGHTA; CDR2 reads FQGTGA. CDR3 coding DNA: TGTGCCAGCAGCCCCTATCGGGGTTCGAACACCGGGGAGCTGTTTTTT. Protein: CASSPYRGSNTGELFF.

The chain combines TRBV5-4 with TRBJ2-3, with 7 bases identical to TRBD1. The CDR3 runs 14 residues. The V gene's germline CDR1 is SGHNT and CDR2 YYREEE (reference sequence). With V trimmed by 3 bases and J by 4 bases, 5 bases remained unmatched. CDR3 bases: TGTGCCAGCAGCTACCGACAGGGACCAGATACGCAGTATTTT. Protein sequence: CASSYRQGPDTQYF.

The table lists this clonotype with a few counts. The chain employs TRBV20-1 and TRBJ1-5; 7 bases match TRBD1. Germline CDR1 and CDR2: DFQATT and SNEGSKA (reference sequence). This CDR3 spans 14 amino acids. J was trimmed by 2 bases and V by 3 bases; bases with no gene match: 4. The CDR3, as DNA: TGCAGTGCTAGCAACAGGGGAGGCAATCAGCCCCAGCATTTT. Its translation: CSASNRGGNQPQHF.

V usage is TRBV12-3 or TRBV12-4 and J usage is TRBJ2-5; D uncertain. The CDR3 has 13 amino acids. Trimming cost V 2 bases and J 5 bases, with 9 bases left between them. CDR3 bases: TGTGCCAGCAGTTTATTGCGTTGGGAGACCCAGTACTTC. Amino acid sequence: CASSLLRWETQYF.

The chain recombines TRBV18 with TRBJ1-6; TRBD1 aligns across 9 bases. The CDR3 has 15 residues. CDR1 KGHSH and CDR2 LQKENI come from the germline V gene. Unmatched junction bases numbered 5, after V lost 3 bases and J lost 8 bases. In DNA, the CDR3 is TGTGCCAGCTCACCTCGACAGGGGGAAGATTCACCCCTCCACTTT. Its protein product is CASSPRQGEDSPLHF.

The chain carries TRBV10-2 and TRBJ1-2; a possible D gene is TRBD1 (5 bases). Germline V gene lookup returns CDR1 WSHSY and CDR2 SAAADI. The CDR3 length is 13 residues. V was shortened by 2 bases and J by 2 bases, with 6 bases between the two germline ends. CDR3 nucleotide sequence: TGCGCCAGCAGTGAGGCAGGGAACTATGGCTACACCTTC. Its protein product is CASSEAGNYGYTF.

The V gene is TRBV19, the J gene TRBJ2-1; either TRBD1 or TRBD2 may supply D (6 bases each). This CDR3 comprises 13 residues. Trimming took off 8 bases at V and 0 bases at J, with 8 bases between the two ends. Germline values: CDR1 LNHDA, CDR2 SQIVND (reference sequence). For the CDR3, the DNA is TGTGCCAGTGGAGGGGGCTCCTACAATGAGCAGTTCTTC. Its protein is CASGGGSYNEQFF.

This CDR3 reads CASSPAGSGYTF. The CDR3 DNA reads as TGTGCCAGCAGCCCGGCCGGCTCTGGCTACACCTTC. The chain joins TRBV6-1 to TRBJ1-2; D is unresolved. The CDR3 is 12 amino acids. The germline CDR1 and CDR2 sequences are MNHNS and SASEGT. V was clipped by 6 bases and J by 7 bases, with 12 bases between them.

Judged by abundance, this clonotype is medium-sized (0.01 to 0.1%). This rearrangement joins TRBV19 to TRBJ2-7; maybe TRBD1 (6 bases). Trimming removed 3 bases at V and 3 bases at J, with 9 bases between. Per germline, CDR1 LNHDA and CDR2 SQIVND (reference sequence). The CDR3 loop spans 13 amino acids. DNA for the CDR3: TGTGCCAGTAGTATTGAAGGGGGCTACGAGCAGTACTTC. Encoded protein: CASSIEGGYEQYF. Combining the CDR3 with reference TRBV19 and TRBJ2-7 gives the whole variable domain DGGITQSPKYLFRKEGQNVTLSCEQNLNHDAMYWYRQDPGQGLRLIYYSQIVNDFQKGDIAEGYSVSREKKESFPLTVTSAQKNPTAFYLCASSIEGGYEQYFGPGTRLTVT.

This chain joins TRBV18 and TRBJ2-5, with D tentatively TRBD2 (5 bases). V lost 0 bases and J lost 5, with 10 bases in between. The CDR3 contains 14 residues. Germline loops: CDR1 KGHSH, CDR2 LQKENI. CDR3 nucleotides: TGTGCCAGCTCACCACCTACTAGGTTGGAGACCCAGTACTTC. Protein sequence: CASSPPTRLETQYF.

This clonotype was seen more than once but under ten times. The genes are TRBV15 and TRBJ1-2, with TRBD1 as a possible D gene (5 bases). Germline CDR1 LNHNV, CDR2 YYDKDF (reference sequence). This CDR3 has 14 residues. The V and J ends lost 6 bases and 8 bases respectively, with 19 bases between them. The CDR3 here is CATSRTALGEGYTF. CDR3 DNA sequence: TGTGCCACCAGTAGAACAGCCTTAGGGGAGGGCTACACCTTC.

The chain is built from TRBV20-1 and TRBJ1-2; the match to TRBD1 covers 7 bases. The CDR3 is 16 amino acids. V lost 4 bases to trimming and J lost 2 bases; unmatched junction nucleotides: 13. Germline lookup yields CDR1 DFQATT and CDR2 SNEGSKA (reference sequence). The CDR3, as DNA: TGCAGTGCTAAAAACCTTGTAGGGGGCGCGAACTATGGCTACACCTTC. Its protein product is CSAKNLVGGANYGYTF.

In its sample, this clonotype was seen a few times. The V call is TRBV5-1, the J call TRBJ2-2, with no clear D. V lost 5 bases and J 4 bases, leaving 6 bases between the germline ends. The CDR3 loop spans 12 amino acids. CDR1 is SGHRS, CDR2 YFSETQ, per germline. Here the CDR3 DNA reads TGCGCCAGCAGGGACGGCACCGGGGAGCTGTTTTTT. It translates to CASRDGTGELFF.

A few counts support this clonotype. V and J are TRBV12-3 or TRBV12-4 and TRBJ1-6, with D hard to call. V lost 6 bases, J lost 2 bases, and 11 bases lay in between. The CDR3 is made up of 15 amino acids. DNA for the CDR3: TGTGCCAGCAGAACGGAGAATACCTATAATTCACCCCTCCACTTT. It specifies CASRTENTYNSPLHF.

This clonotype showed up just a few times. At one end the junction does not follow the germline gene, possibly because of a read error. The chain carries TRBV5-1 and TRBJ1-1; TRBD1 aligns across 8 bases. The CDR3 consists of 14 residues. Germline V gene sequence: CDR1 SGHRS, CDR2 YFSETQ. CDR3 DNA: TGCGCCAGCAGCTTAAGGACAGGGAACGCTGAAGCTTTCTTT. Translating it yields CASSLRTGNAEAFF.

V and J are TRBV27 and TRBJ2-1; maybe TRBD1 (6 bases). The V end lost 1 base, the J end lost 6 bases, and 22 bases lay between the germline ends. The CDR3 contains 18 residues. CDR1 and CDR2 (germline): MNHEY, SMNVEV (reference sequence). The DNA of the CDR3 is TGTGCCAGCAGTTTATTGTCCCTTACAGGGAAGGGGCTCAATGAGCAGTTCTTC. Amino acids: CASSLLSLTGKGLNEQFF.

This clonotype has just a few counts. This chain uses TRBV7-2 with TRBJ1-1, with a possible D match to TRBD1 (5 bases). V was cut by 4 bases and J by 2 bases, with 11 bases left in between. The CDR3 is 14 residues long. Germline assignment: CDR1 SGHTA and CDR2 FQGNSA. The CDR3 region has the DNA TGTGCCAGCAGCTCGGGACGGGCTAACACTGAAGCTTTCTTT. It specifies CASSSGRANTEAFF.

This clonotype has more than one count but fewer than ten. V is TRBV27 and J is TRBJ2-5, with D unclear. This CDR3 is 14 amino acids long. The V end was cut by 3 bases, the J end by 2 bases, with 10 bases between. Germline V gene lookup returns CDR1 MNHEY and CDR2 SMNVEV (reference sequence). CDR3 amino acids: CASSFGWRQETQYF. The CDR3 region has the DNA TGTGCCAGCAGTTTTGGGTGGCGTCAAGAGACCCAGTACTTC.

The chain is built from TRBV7-6 and TRBJ2-5; TRBD2 might be the D (5 bases). The CDR3 length is 16 residues. Trimming cost V 4 bases and J 2 bases, with 17 bases left between them. Germline lookup yields CDR1 SGHVS and CDR2 FNYEAQ. The CDR3 DNA follows: TGTGCCAGCAGCTCCCCGCAGTCGGGGAATCAAGAGACCCAGTACTTC. It translates to CASSSPQSGNQETQYF. Variable domain in full (rest from reference TRBV7-6 and TRBJ2-5): GAGVSQSPRYKVTKRGQDVALRCDPISGHVSLYWYRQALGQGPEFLTYFNYEAQQDKSGLPNDRFSAERPEGSISTLTIQRTEQRDSAMYRCASSSPQSGNQETQYFGPGTRLLVL.

A few counts support this clonotype. The chain uses TRBV6-1 and TRBJ2-2; D is uncertain. This CDR3 comprises 13 residues. Germline V gene sequence: CDR1 MNHNS, CDR2 SASEGT. V was trimmed by 8 bases and J by 1 base, leaving 8 bases between them. CDR3 in DNA: TGTGCCAGCCTTAGTCTGAACACCGGGGAGCTGTTTTTT. This gives the protein CASLSLNTGELFF.

The J gene is TRBJ1-2, the V gene TRBV6-5; the D is unclear. Germline values: CDR1 MNHEY, CDR2 SVGAGI. V shed 4 bases and J shed 3 bases, with 21 bases lying between them. The CDR3 runs to 17 residues. The CDR3 sequence is CASSSLGRSGRDYGYTF. In nucleotides, the CDR3 is TGTGCCAGCAGTTCCCTCGGACGGAGCGGTCGTGACTATGGCTACACCTTC.

J is TRBJ1-2 and V is TRBV6-4; D is ambiguous. V shed 6 bases and J shed 10 bases, with 15 bases lying between them. The CDR3 totals 12 residues. From germline, CDR1 is MRHNA and CDR2 SNTAGT. The CDR3 region has the DNA TGTGCCAGCAGAGGCGGCTCTGGGGACTACACCTTC. It translates to CASRGGSGDYTF.